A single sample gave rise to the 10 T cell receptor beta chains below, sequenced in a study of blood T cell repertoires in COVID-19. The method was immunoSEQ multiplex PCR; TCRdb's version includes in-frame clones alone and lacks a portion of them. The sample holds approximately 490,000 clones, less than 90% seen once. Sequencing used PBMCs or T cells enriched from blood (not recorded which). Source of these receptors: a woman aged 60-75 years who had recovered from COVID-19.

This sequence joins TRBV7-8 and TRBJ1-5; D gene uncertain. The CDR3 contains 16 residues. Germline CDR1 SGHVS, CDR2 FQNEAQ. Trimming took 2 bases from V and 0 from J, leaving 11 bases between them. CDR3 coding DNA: TGTGCCAGCAGCTTACTTTCGGGGAATAGCAATCAGCCCCAGCATTTT. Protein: CASSLLSGNSNQPQHF.

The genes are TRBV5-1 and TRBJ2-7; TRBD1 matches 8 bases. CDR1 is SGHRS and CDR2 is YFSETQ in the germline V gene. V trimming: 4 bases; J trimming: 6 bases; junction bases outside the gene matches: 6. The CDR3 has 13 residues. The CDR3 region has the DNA TGCGCCAGCAGCCGTTCGACAGGGGCCGAGCAGTACGTC. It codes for CASSRSTGAEQYV.

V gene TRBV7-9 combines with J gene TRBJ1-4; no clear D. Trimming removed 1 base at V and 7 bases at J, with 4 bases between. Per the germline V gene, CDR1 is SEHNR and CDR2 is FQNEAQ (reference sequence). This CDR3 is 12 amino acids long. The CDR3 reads CASSLVSEKLFF. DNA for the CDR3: TGTGCCAGCAGCTTAGTGAGTGAAAAACTGTTTTTT.

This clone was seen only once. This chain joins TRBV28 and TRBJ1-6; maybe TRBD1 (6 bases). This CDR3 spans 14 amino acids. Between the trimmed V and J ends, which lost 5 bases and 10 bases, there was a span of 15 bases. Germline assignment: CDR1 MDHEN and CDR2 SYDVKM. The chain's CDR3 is CASSPGQQSSPLHF. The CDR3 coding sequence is TGTGCCAGCAGTCCGGGACAACAGAGCTCACCCCTCCACTTT.

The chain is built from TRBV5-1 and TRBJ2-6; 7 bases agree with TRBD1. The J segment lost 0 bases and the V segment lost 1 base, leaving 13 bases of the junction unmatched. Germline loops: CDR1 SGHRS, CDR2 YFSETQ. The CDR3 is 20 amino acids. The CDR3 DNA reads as TGCGCCAGCAGCTTGTTAGGGATCCAGGGGACAGCCTCTGGGGCCAACGTCCTGACTTTC. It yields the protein CASSLLGIQGTASGANVLTF.

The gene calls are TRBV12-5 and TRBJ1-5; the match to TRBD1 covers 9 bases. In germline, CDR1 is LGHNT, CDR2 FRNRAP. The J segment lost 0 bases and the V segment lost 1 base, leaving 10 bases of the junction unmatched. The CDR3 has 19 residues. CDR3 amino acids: CASGLDRGREGYSNQPQHF. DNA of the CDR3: TGTGCTAGTGGTTTGGACAGGGGGCGAGAGGGCTATAGCAATCAGCCCCAGCATTTT.

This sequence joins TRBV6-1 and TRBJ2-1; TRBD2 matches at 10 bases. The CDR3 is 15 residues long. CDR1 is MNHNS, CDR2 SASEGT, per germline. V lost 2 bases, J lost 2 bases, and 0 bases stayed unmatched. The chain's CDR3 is CASSETSGAYNEQFF. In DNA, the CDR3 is TGTGCCAGCAGTGAAACTAGCGGGGCCTACAATGAGCAGTTCTTC.

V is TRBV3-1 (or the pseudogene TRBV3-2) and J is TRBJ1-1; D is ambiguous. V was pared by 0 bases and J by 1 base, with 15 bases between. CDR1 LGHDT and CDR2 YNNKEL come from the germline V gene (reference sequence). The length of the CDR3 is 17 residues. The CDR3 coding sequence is TGTGCCAGCAGCCAAGATTTTCGTCTTGAGGCGAACACTGAAGCTTTCTTT. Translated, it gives CASSQDFRLEANTEAFF.

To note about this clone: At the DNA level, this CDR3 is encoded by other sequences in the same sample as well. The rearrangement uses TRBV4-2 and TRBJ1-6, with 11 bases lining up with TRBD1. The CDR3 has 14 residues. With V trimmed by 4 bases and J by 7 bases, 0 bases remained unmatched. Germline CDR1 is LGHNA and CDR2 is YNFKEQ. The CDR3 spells CASSRDRGNSPLHF. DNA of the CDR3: TGTGCCAGCAGCCGGGACAGGGGGAATTCACCCCTCCACTTT.

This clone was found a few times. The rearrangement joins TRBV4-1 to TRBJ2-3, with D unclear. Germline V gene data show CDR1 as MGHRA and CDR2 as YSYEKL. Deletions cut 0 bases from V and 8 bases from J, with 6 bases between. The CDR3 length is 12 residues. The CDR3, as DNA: TGCGCCAGCAGCCAAGAGTCGGGTACGCAGTATTTT. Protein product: CASSQESGTQYF.